This entry features one T cell receptor beta chain sequence. Its antigen remains unidentified. No base quality information exists; no much larger clone differs at one position. The data stem from a study of shared clonotypes between healthy human individuals (dated by TCRdb to 2019 to 2021). Describing the broader study: A couple of women and a few men aged 18 to 49 years were included in the cohort. To increase sequencing depth and limit assay-specific biases, different laboratories used diverse techniques to prepare libraries and sequence TCR repertoires. To estimate repertoire size and how much clonotype sharing occurs between individuals, the study deeply sequenced the blood TCR repertoires of 5 or 6 healthy adults. For each donor, three plates each were used for CD4 naive and CD4 memory, two plates were used for CD8 naive, and one plate was used for CD8 memory. Per donor, leukapheresis produced somewhere between about 0.9 and 9.5 billion PBMCs. The research as a whole found: Rarefaction of sorted-subset datasets indicated incomplete sequencing despite the large sequencing depth. Sharing across a handful of donors was observed for around 4.8% of naive CD4, around 3.5% of naive CD8, 2% to 2.5% of memory CD4, and approximately 0.41% of memory CD8 clonotypes. Naive subsets generally had larger estimated clonotype richness than memory subsets. Pairwise subsampling led to the expectation that sequencing depth would affect the degree of clonotype sharing among donors. Compared with non-shared clonotypes, clonotypes shared by all four sorted-subset donors had higher generation probabilities. The genetic and exposure-history diversity represented was limited by the small number of donors. Sampling was restricted to blood, and TCR repertoires in tissues likely differ from the TCR repertoires found in blood.

From the cysteine up to the phenylalanine, the CDR3 has a length of 15 residues. Left in the record is the CDR3 DNA by itself, 45 bases read in frame from the first base. V is reduced by 8 bases and J by 0 bases, leaving a spacing of 17 bases between them. CDR1 ENHRY and CDR2 SYGVKD were looked up in the germline V gene. Donors were healthy HIV-negative adults with no recently reported acute infections or vaccinations. Only Caucasian adults living in Nashville, Tennessee, USA were represented among the donors. CD4+ T cells were enriched by magnetic negative selection, after which naive cells were positively selected on CD45RA and the negative fraction was taken as the memory subset. After blood collection by leukapheresis, PBMCs were isolated using Ficoll-Histopaque density gradient centrifugation and then cryopreserved in the vapor phase of liquid nitrogen. Analytical flow cytometry was used to check the purity and quantity of every magnetically sorted T cell population. Each sorted fraction had its genomic DNA isolated and then quantified by UV absorbance on a Nanodrop 2000c.

Using the deep immunoSEQ assay, TCR CDR3 regions were amplified from genomic DNA by multiplex PCR. For each cell subset, the extracted genomic DNA was distributed evenly across all wells of several immunoSEQ 96-well plates, and each plate served as one replicate. For sorted subsets, about 200 ng genomic DNA, equal to 25,000 to 35,000 T cell genomes, was loaded into each replicate PCR. Purified libraries were quantified with a Qubit 3.0 fluorometer, sized on a Bioanalyzer 2100, and re-quantified with the KAPA Library Quantification kit. A separate single-read 150-cycle Illumina NextSeq 550 flow cell was used to sequence each immunoSEQ 96-well plate. In the paper's pipeline: Because the immunoSEQ output held only junctional sequences and lacked quality scores, the filtering could not match the filtering applied to full-length reads. Sequences were annotated with PyIR, a Python wrapper for IgBLAST v1.9, using IMGT germline references to assign V/J genes and CDR3. Reads were removed for weak V/J assignments (E-value above 1e-6), missing CDR3, stop codons, out-of-frame junctions, or ambiguous translated residues. A V3J clonotype was defined by an identical inferred V gene, J gene, and CDR3 amino acid sequence. Percentage overlap between repertoires was calculated by dividing the number of shared unique clonotypes by the size of the smaller repertoire. Three approaches were used to assess repertoire richness: RTK rarefaction, the Chao1 estimator, and Recon v2.1 estimates of unobserved clonotypes. Generation probabilities were computed with OLGA for all TCRbeta clonotypes obtained by the gDNA method from a few donors. In TCRdb, the immuneACCESS table is reduced to in-frame sequences with V and J assigned. These tables do not hold every clone; where another copy was compared, an unresolved V gene accounts for under half, and the others remain unexplained. The V and J calls and the clone size are those of that table, but D and trimming were determined from the DNA. A total of approximately 1,500,000 clones appear in this sample, 95% to 99% of them only once. The top ten hold 0.45% of the sample.

The specimen sequenced was naive CD4+ T cells sorted from blood. The cell subset or site label, read with the paper, signifies: CD45RA+ positively selected. This TCR derives from a man younger than 40 in good health. The chain was built from TRBV10-3 and TRBJ2-7, with TRBD2 tentatively as D gene (5 bases match). For the CDR3, the sequence is CAIGGSLSSSYEQYF. The nucleotides read TGTGCCATCGGAGGTAGTTTATCGAGCTCCTACGAGCAGTACTTC.